This T cell receptor (beta chain) was documented in a study of cytomegalovirus exposure and HLA in healthy donors. Study-wide points: An Asian-associated ancestry cluster reportedly showed fewer N-insertions than the approximately 660-donor mean in a later analysis. Specificity of a few CMV-associated chains for CMV antigens was verified in vitro. Later analysis suggested links between common viral pathogens and several top significant clusters.

It was with 60 Vbeta and 13 Jbeta primers that the PCR ran. Profiled with immunoSEQ multiplex PCR; TCRdb holds only in-frame clones, not every one. The repertoire holds around 120,000 clones, 70% to 80% seen once, with around 1.7% in the top ten. In this sample, this clone turned up a few times. Its antigen is unidentified. Germline V gives CDR1 ENHRY, CDR2 SYGVKD. The CDR3 length is 13 residues. The V and J ends lost 4 bases and 2 bases respectively, with 8 bases between them. V and J are TRBV10-3 and TRBJ1-1; a weak D match, TRBD1 (6 bases). Material: PBMCs. The sequence derives from a woman under 30 in good health and CMV-seronegative. CDR3 residues: CAISADRNTEAFF. DNA for the CDR3: TGTGCCATCAGTGCGGACAGAAACACTGAAGCTTTCTTT.